Shown below are 15 T cell receptor beta chains from a single sample sequenced in a study of blood T cell repertoires in COVID-19. Libraries were prepared by immunoSEQ multiplex PCR; TCRdb keeps only in-frame clonotypes and omits some of them. Of under 80,000 clones in the sample, more than 75% are singletons; the top ten hold 1.4%. What was sequenced was peripheral blood. Source of these receptors: a human donor in a cohort sampled during active COVID-19.

The V and J genes are TRBV7-2 and TRBJ1-1, with D uncertain. The CDR3 is made up of 12 amino acids. The V and J ends lost 3 bases and 7 bases respectively, with 9 bases between them. CDR1 is SGHTA and CDR2 is FQGNSA in the germline V gene. CDR3 loop: CASSFYNLEAFF. CDR3 nucleotides: TGTGCCAGCAGCTTTTACAACCTTGAAGCTTTCTTT.

This chain uses TRBV7-6 with TRBJ1-1, with 10 bases aligning to TRBD1. The CDR3 is 15 residues long. In germline, CDR1 is SGHVS, CDR2 FNYEAQ. V lost 5 bases, J lost 4 bases, and 7 bases stayed unmatched. CDR3 region: CASSPGQGEVTEAFF. DNA of the CDR3: TGTGCCAGCAGCCCAGGACAGGGGGAGGTCACTGAAGCTTTCTTT. Drawing the rest from reference TRBV7-6 and TRBJ1-1, the complete variable domain is GAGVSQSPRYKVTKRGQDVALRCDPISGHVSLYWYRQALGQGPEFLTYFNYEAQQDKSGLPNDRFSAERPEGSISTLTIQRTEQRDSAMYRCASSPGQGEVTEAFFGQGTRLTVV.

The chain links TRBV19 to TRBJ2-2; 7 bases map to TRBD1. The CDR3 is 15 residues long. CDR1 and CDR2 from the germline V gene are LNHDA and SQIVND (reference sequence). Losses at the gene ends were 1 base for V and 6 bases for J; bases not matched to a gene: 5. The CDR3 nucleotides are TGTGCCAGTAGTATAGGGCAGGGGGAGCCCGGGGAGCTGTTTTTT. This gives the protein CASSIGQGEPGELFF.

The DNA for the CDR3 is TGTGCCAGAAGCTTGGGGGTCAGGGGGAACAATGAGCAGTTCTTC. Translating gives CARSLGVRGNNEQFF. The gene calls are TRBV5-3 and TRBJ2-1; 7 bases fit TRBD1. TRBV5-3 is assigned to the ORF class and has an uncertain function. The ends lost 0 bases at V and 5 bases at J; junction bases unmatched: 5. The CDR3 length is 15 residues.

This chain links TRBV3-1 (or the pseudogene TRBV3-2) with TRBJ2-1; possibly TRBD1 for D (6 bases). From germline, CDR1 is LGHDT and CDR2 YNNKEL (reference sequence). The CDR3 is 16 residues long. Trimming took 1 base from V and 8 from J, leaving 18 bases between them. The CDR3 DNA reads TGTGCCAGCAGCCAAGGAGCTGTCAGGGGAAGCGATGAGCAGTTCTTC. Amino acids: CASSQGAVRGSDEQFF.

Written as DNA, the CDR3 is TGTGCCAGCAGTCTTGACAGTACTGGAAACACCATATATTTT. As protein: CASSLDSTGNTIYF. The rearrangement joins TRBV25-1 to TRBJ1-3; D perhaps matches TRBD1 (5 bases). The CDR3 is 14 residues long. The germline V gene has CDR1 MGHDK and CDR2 SYGVNS. Trimming removed 5 bases at V and 2 bases at J, with 10 bases between.

The rearrangement joins TRBV12-3 or TRBV12-4 to TRBJ2-1; TRBD1 matches 10 bases. The CDR3 covers 11 residues. Germline trimming cut 6 bases from V and 14 bases from J; bases unmatched to any gene: 4. The CDR3 protein is CASSPGTGEFF. CDR3 sequence (DNA): TGTGCCAGCAGCCCCGGGACAGGGGAGTTCTTC.

The chain employs TRBV24-1 and TRBJ2-5; TRBD2 matches 8 bases. Trimming at V came to 4 bases and at J to 3 bases, leaving 9 bases not matched to a gene. Germline assignment: CDR1 KGHDR and CDR2 SFDVKD. CDR3 length: 16 amino acids. CDR3 in amino acids: CATSDQREFPKETQYF. The CDR3 DNA sequence: TGTGCCACCAGTGACCAGCGGGAGTTTCCAAAAGAGACCCAGTACTTC.

The V and J genes are TRBV15 and TRBJ2-6, with D uncertain. Trimming took off 1 base at V and 0 bases at J, with 13 bases between the two ends. The CDR3 contains 18 residues. Germline loops: CDR1 LNHNV, CDR2 YYDKDF (reference sequence). This chain's CDR3 is CATSRAAGFHSGANVLTF. The CDR3 coding sequence is TGTGCCACCAGCAGAGCGGCAGGATTCCACTCTGGGGCCAACGTCCTGACTTTC.

This sequence joins TRBV10-3 and TRBJ2-3; 7 bases are shared with TRBD1. The CDR3 loop spans 17 amino acids. CDR1 is ENHRY, CDR2 SYGVKD, per germline. Losses at the gene ends were 3 bases for V and 0 bases for J; bases not matched to a gene: 9. The CDR3 sequence: CAISDNHRGQSTDTQYF. In DNA, the CDR3 is TGTGCCATCAGTGACAATCACAGGGGTCAGAGCACAGATACGCAGTATTTT.

The sample holds one count of this clone. The rearrangement uses TRBV18 and TRBJ2-7, with TRBD2 matching 8 bases. The junction had 12 bases not matched to a gene; V was cut back by 2 bases and J by 6 bases. This CDR3 region has 16 residues. The V gene's germline CDR1 is KGHSH and CDR2 LQKENI. CDR3 DNA: TGTGCCAGCTCACCAATAGTCGGAGCGGGAGTGGTCGAGCAGTACTTC. It yields the protein CASSPIVGAGVVEQYF.

This rearrangement joins TRBV11-1 to TRBJ2-2; D gene unclear. The CDR3 is made up of 11 amino acids. Looked up from germline, CDR1 is SGHAT and CDR2 is FQDESV (reference sequence). V gave up 3 bases and J gave up 10 bases, with 6 bases separating them. The CDR3 region has the DNA TGTGCCAGCAGCTTTCGAGAGGAGCTGTTTTTT. Its translation is CASSFREELFF.

This clone was counted only a few times. The same CDR3 is also encoded by other DNA sequences in this sample. The CDR3 loop reads CASSDSPGTDTQYF. The CDR3 DNA follows: TGTGCCAGCAGTGACTCGCCGGGGACAGATACGCAGTATTTT. The rearrangement links TRBV6-4 to TRBJ2-3; possible D gene TRBD2, 5 bases. Per the germline V gene, CDR1 is MRHNA and CDR2 is SNTAGT. This CDR3 has 14 residues. With 0 bases removed from V and 3 bases from J, the gap between germline ends came to 7 bases.

This clone was found a few times. This chain links TRBV6-4 with TRBJ2-1, with D perhaps matching TRBD2 (6 bases). V was cut by 3 bases and J by 8 bases, with 11 bases left in between. The CDR3 length is 13 residues. Germline V gene sequence: CDR1 MRHNA, CDR2 SNTAGT. DNA for the CDR3: TGTGCCAGCAGTGAACGGGAGATCGATGAGCAGTTCTTC. Translated: CASSEREIDEQFF.

This rearrangement joins TRBV6-1 to TRBJ2-7, with 8 bases fitting TRBD1. Unmatched junction bases numbered 12, after V lost 1 base and J lost 4 bases. The CDR3 contains 17 residues. Germline lookup yields CDR1 MNHNS and CDR2 SASEGT. CDR3 DNA: TGTGCCAGCAGTGAAGGGTGGGGCAGGGGGCCCTATTACGAGCAGTACTTC. Amino acid sequence: CASSEGWGRGPYYEQYF.